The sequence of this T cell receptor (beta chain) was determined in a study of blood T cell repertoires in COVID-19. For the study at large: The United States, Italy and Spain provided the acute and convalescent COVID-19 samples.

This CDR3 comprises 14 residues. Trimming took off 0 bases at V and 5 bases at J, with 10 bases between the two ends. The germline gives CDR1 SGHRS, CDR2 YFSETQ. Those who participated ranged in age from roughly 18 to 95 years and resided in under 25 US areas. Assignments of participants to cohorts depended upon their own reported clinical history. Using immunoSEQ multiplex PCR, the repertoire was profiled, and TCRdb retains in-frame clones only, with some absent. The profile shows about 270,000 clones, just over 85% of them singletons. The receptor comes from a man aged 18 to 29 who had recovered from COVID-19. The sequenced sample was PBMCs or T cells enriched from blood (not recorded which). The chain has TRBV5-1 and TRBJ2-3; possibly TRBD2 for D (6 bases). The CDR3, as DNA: TGCGCCAGCAGCTTGGAGGCTAGCGAAGATACGCAGTATTTT. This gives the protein CASSLEASEDTQYF.